These T cell receptor beta chains were read from a single sample in a study of PD-L1 blockade in urothelial cancer. Method: immunoSEQ multiplex PCR; TCRdb's copy keeps in-frame clones and lacks some. The sample has about 79,000 clones, around 87% seen once. Sequencing was performed on PBMCs, taken around atezolizumab (anti-PD-L1) treatment. Receptor source: a man aged 60 to 75 with urothelial cancer. CDR3s include the opening cysteine and the closing phenylalanine or tryptophan. The D gene is left open where the match is weak. Clone size is given for some rows only: seen once, a few or many times, or a class if the clone is expanded.

V gene	clone size	D gene	J gene	CDR3 DNA	CDR3 protein
TRBV5-1	NA	NA	TRBJ2-7	TGCGCCAGCAGCTTGGCCGAGCATATCGGCTCCTACGAGCAGTACTTC	CASSLAEHIGSYEQYF
TRBV6-1	NA	TRBD1	TRBJ1-2	TGTGCCAGCGAAGGACAGGGTAATTTTGGCTACACCTTC	CASEGQGNFGYTF
TRBV28	NA	NA	TRBJ1-6	TGTGCCAGCAGTCCGGTGGGACTCTATAATTCACCCCTCCACTTT	CASSPVGLYNSPLHF
TRBV13	NA	TRBD1	TRBJ1-2	TGTGCCAGCAGCTCGGGACAGTACTATGGCTACACCTTC	CASSSGQYYGYTF
TRBV2	few	NA	TRBJ2-2	TGTGCCAGCAGATACAGGGATCTCACCGGGGAGCTGTTTTTT	CASRYRDLTGELFF
TRBV6-6	NA	TRBD1	TRBJ2-2	TGTGCCAGCAGTCGGACAGGGGGCAACACCGGGGAGCTGTTTTTT	CASSRTGGNTGELFF
TRBV11-3	NA	TRBD1	TRBJ2-2	TGTGCCAGCAGCGCCAACAGGGGGCAGAACACCGGGGAGCTGTTTTTT	CASSANRGQNTGELFF
TRBV18	NA	NA	TRBJ2-3	TGTGCCAGCTCACCTCGCGGTAGCACAGATACGCAGTATTTT	CASSPRGSTDTQYF
TRBV10-1	few	TRBD1	TRBJ1-2	TGCGCCAGCAGTGTCAGGACAGGCTATGGCTACACCTTC	CASSVRTGYGYTF
TRBV11-2	NA	NA	TRBJ1-3	TGTGCCAGCAGCTTAGTTGTGGGGCCAGGAAACACCATATATTTT	CASSLVVGPGNTIYF
TRBV7-9	once	NA	TRBJ1-1	TGTGCCAGCAGCTTAGGTGCTCTACGAGCGGCTTTCTTT	CASSLGALRAAFF
TRBV5-1	NA	NA	TRBJ1-1	TGCGCCAGCAGGGGGGGGAGGGCTGAAGCTTTCTTT	CASRGGRAEAFF
TRBV4-1	NA	NA	TRBJ2-7	TGCGCCAGCAGCCTATGGGATAGCAGGGTCTTCGCCTACGAGCAGTACTTC	CASSLWDSRVFAYEQYF
TRBV4-1	NA	TRBD2	TRBJ2-1	TGCGCCAGCAGCGCCGGGACTAGCTCCTACAATGAGCAGTTCTTC	CASSAGTSSYNEQFF
TRBV5-5	once	NA	TRBJ2-5	TGTGCCAGCAGCTTCCGGGATTTAGAGACCCAGTACTTC	CASSFRDLETQYF
TRBV7-9	many	NA	TRBJ1-2	TGTGCCAGCAGCTTAGACGCCGAAGTAGGGAGCTATGGCTACACCTTC	CASSLDAEVGSYGYTF
TRBV30	NA	NA	TRBJ1-5	TGTGCCTGGTTGAACTGGACCGGCGGGCGATTT	CAWLNWTGGRF
TRBV14	NA	TRBD1	TRBJ2-1	TGTGCCAGCAGCCAAGTCCGTTACGGACAGGGGGAGCAGTTCTTC	CASSQVRYGQGEQFF
TRBV5-3	few	TRBD2	TRBJ2-4	TGTGCCAGAAGCTTTTTCGGGGTAGCGGGGGTCAAAAACATTCAGTACTTC	CARSFFGVAGVKNIQYF
TRBV18	once	TRBD2	TRBJ2-3	TGTGCCAGCTCACCACAGCGGGGGGGAACAGATACGCAGTATTTT	CASSPQRGGTDTQYF
TRBV6-5	NA	NA	TRBJ2-7	TGTGCCAGCAGTTCCGGGACTGCCCACTACGAGCAGTACTTC	CASSSGTAHYEQYF
TRBV4-2	few	TRBD2	TRBJ2-5	TGTGCCAGCAGCCAATGGGGGGGTGGCCGCCAAGAGACCCAGTACTTC	CASSQWGGGRQETQYF
TRBV19	NA	NA	TRBJ1-3	TGTGCCAGTATTTCGGGGAGCTCTGGAAACACCATATATTTT	CASISGSSGNTIYF
TRBV7-9	NA	TRBD1	TRBJ1-2	TGTGCCAGCAGCCCGGGACAGGCTCATGGCTACACCTTC	CASSPGQAHGYTF
TRBV7-7	NA	NA	TRBJ2-5	TGTGCTAGCAGCCATGGGGCGGTACAAGAGACCCAGTACTTC	CASSHGAVQETQYF
TRBV19	NA	TRBD1	TRBJ2-1	TGTGCCAGTAGTTCTCCGCGGGGGACAGGGGGCAGTTCCTACAATGAGCAGTTCTTC	CASSSPRGTGGSSYNEQFF
TRBV5-4	NA	TRBD2	TRBJ2-2	TGTGCCAGCAGGGGGGGGGTCGACACCGGGGAGCTGTTTTTT	CASRGGVDTGELFF
TRBV6-6	few	NA	TRBJ1-6	TGTGCCAGCACCTATAGCCCGGGGACGGGGGATTCACCCCTCCACTTT	CASTYSPGTGDSPLHF
TRBV9	NA	NA	TRBJ2-7	TGTGCCAGCAGCGTGGACAACGGGCCCTCCTACGAGCAGTACTTC	CASSVDNGPSYEQYF
TRBV2	NA	TRBD1	TRBJ1-6	TGTGCCAGCAGTGAAGGACAGGGGCTCTCACCCCTCCACTTT	CASSEGQGLSPLHF
TRBV7-9	NA	NA	TRBJ1-6	TGTGCCAGCACCTCCGGAGGGTTTCGGGGGGGTCGACTTAATTCACCCCTCCACTTT	CASTSGGFRGGRLNSPLHF
TRBV5-4	NA	NA	TRBJ1-1	TGTGCCAGCAGCTTGGAGCAGGGGAACACTGAAGCTTTCTTT	CASSLEQGNTEAFF
TRBV7-6	NA	NA	TRBJ1-1	TGTGCCAGCAGCTTATCCCGGAACACTGAAGCTTTCTTT	CASSLSRNTEAFF
TRBV15	NA	NA	TRBJ1-1	TGTGCCACCAGCTCGCGGACACCACGATCCACTGAAGCTTTCTTT	CATSSRTPRSTEAFF
TRBV11-3	NA	TRBD2	TRBJ2-7	TGTGCCAGCAGTCCTGTAGCGGGGGTCTCCTACGAGCAGTACTTC	CASSPVAGVSYEQYF
TRBV4-1	NA	TRBD1	TRBJ2-3	TGCGCCAGCAGCCGGCTTCCGGGACAGGGTGATCAGACGTGGGCAGATACGCAGTATTTT	CASSRLPGQGDQTWADTQYF
TRBV4-2	NA	TRBD1	TRBJ1-3	TGTGCCAGCAGAACCGGGACAGGGGACTTCGGAGTCCCTGGAAACACCATATATTTT	CASRTGTGDFGVPGNTIYF
TRBV14	NA	TRBD2	TRBJ2-7	TGTGCCAGCAGCCTCCGGGCGGGGGGGTACGAGCAGTACTTC	CASSLRAGGYEQYF
TRBV5-4	NA	TRBD2	TRBJ2-3	TGTGCCAGCAGCTCCTATTGGACTAGCGGGGGTGAAGATACGCAGTATTTT	CASSSYWTSGGEDTQYF
TRBV5-1	once	NA	TRBJ2-1	TGCGCCAGCAGCGAAAACAACAATGAGCAGTTCTTC	CASSENNNEQFF